These 27 T cell receptor beta chains came from one sample sequenced in a study of early T cells in non-severe SARS-CoV-2 infection. One entry per CDR3 protein, called by TCRdb with MiXCR from the 5' RACE reads. The table shows under 85,000 distinct CDR3 sequences, with over 10% occurring only once. Sequenced: whole blood. These TCRs come from an adult who was a healthcare worker with PCR-confirmed SARS-CoV-2 infection or an uninfected control (not recorded which).

This clonotype was observed a handful of times. The genes are TRBV11-2 and TRBJ1-4; no clear D. Trimming removed 3 bases from V and 5 bases from J, with 13 bases in between. Germline CDR1 SGHAT, CDR2 FQNNGV. The CDR3 sequence is 15 residues long. As DNA, the CDR3 is TGTGCCAGCAGCTTTTCGGCGGACGGGAATGAAAAACTGTTTTTT. Its protein is CASSFSADGNEKLFF.

This rearrangement joins TRBV11-3 to TRBJ2-1, with 11 positions matching TRBD2. Trimming took 5 bases from V and 8 from J; bases not matched to a gene: 8. The CDR3 length is 15 residues. CDR1 SGHNT and CDR2 YENEEA come from the germline V gene. CDR3 sequence reads: CASSQSSGRTHEQFF. In DNA, the CDR3 is TGTGCCAGCAGCCAATCTAGCGGGAGGACGCATGAGCAGTTCTTC.

This sequence joins TRBV2 and TRBJ1-1; D is possibly TRBD1 (5 bases). The CDR3 loop spans 11 amino acids. Trimming pared 3 bases from V and 10 bases from J, leaving 9 bases between. Germline CDR1 reads SNHLY; CDR2 reads FYNNEI. The CDR3 bases are TGTGCCAGCAGTGAGATGGGGGTAGCTTTCTTT. Protein sequence: CASSEMGVAFF.

This clonotype was detected many times. CDR3 nucleotides: TGTGCCAGCAGTTACTCAGGCGGGATGGGAACCGGGGAGCTGTTTTTT. Encoded protein: CASSYSGGMGTGELFF. This chain joins TRBV6-5 and TRBJ2-2, with D perhaps TRBD2 (6 bases). This CDR3 has 16 residues. Per the germline V gene, CDR1 is MNHEY and CDR2 is SVGAGI. Trimming stripped 0 bases from V and 5 bases from J, with 13 bases between.

The sample holds many counts of this clonotype. The chain has TRBV11-2 and TRBJ2-3; D is perhaps TRBD2 (5 bases). Germline lookup yields CDR1 SGHAT and CDR2 FQNNGV. This CDR3 contains 12 residues. The V gene lost 7 bases and the J gene lost 8 bases, with 13 bases spanning the gap. The CDR3 loop is CASTTPGVTQYF. The CDR3, as DNA: TGTGCCAGCACAACCCCCGGGGTTACGCAGTATTTT.

The rearrangement links TRBV24-1 to TRBJ2-2, with D perhaps matching TRBD2 (5 bases). This CDR3 is 14 amino acids long. Germline V lookup: CDR1 KGHDR, CDR2 SFDVKD. V shed 5 bases and J shed 4 bases, with 10 bases lying between them. CDR3 protein: CATSARGSTGELFF. In DNA, the CDR3 is TGTGCCACCAGTGCCCGGGGATCCACCGGGGAGCTGTTTTTT.

The V and J genes are TRBV11-3 and TRBJ2-5, with D perhaps matching TRBD2 (7 bases). Germline V lookup: CDR1 SGHNT, CDR2 YENEEA. The CDR3 runs to 16 residues. With 1 base removed from V and 1 base from J, the gap between germline ends came to 13 bases. The CDR3 loop is CASSLGGGLAQETQYF. The CDR3, as DNA: TGTGCCAGCAGCTTAGGGGGGGGCCTTGCCCAAGAGACCCAGTACTTC.

In this sample, this clonotype turned up a few times. The J gene is TRBJ2-5, the V gene TRBV4-1; maybe TRBD2 (5 bases). Trimming took off 1 base at V and 1 base at J, with 10 bases between the two ends. The CDR3 loop spans 15 amino acids. Germline V gene sequence: CDR1 MGHRA, CDR2 YSYEKL. The CDR3 spells CASSQGAETQETQYF. CDR3 DNA: TGCGCCAGCAGCCAAGGAGCGGAAACCCAAGAGACCCAGTACTTC.

The chain has TRBV11-2 and TRBJ2-1; D remains ambiguous. CDR3 size: 14 residues. V dropped 0 bases and J dropped 6 bases, with 9 bases sitting between them. The germline CDR1 and CDR2 sequences are SGHAT and FQNNGV. The CDR3 sequence: CASSLDRLLNEQFF. The DNA of the CDR3 is TGTGCCAGCAGCTTAGACAGACTCCTCAATGAGCAGTTCTTC. Full variable domain (rest looked up from reference TRBV11-2 and TRBJ2-1): EAGVAQSPRYKIIEKRQSVAFWCNPISGHATLYWYQQILGQGPKLLIQFQNNGVVDDSQLPKDRFSAERLKGVDSTLKIQPAKLEDSAVYLCASSLDRLLNEQFFGPGTRLTVL.

The chain couples TRBV3-1 to TRBJ2-1, with D possibly matching TRBD2 (5 bases). This CDR3 is built from 16 residues. The V gene's germline CDR1 is LGHDT and CDR2 YNNKEL (reference sequence). The germline V and J ends were trimmed by 2 bases and 3 bases, with 14 bases remaining between them. The CDR3 spells CASSQRGGRGYNEQFF. DNA of the CDR3: TGTGCCAGCAGCCAACGCGGAGGTCGGGGCTACAATGAGCAGTTCTTC.

This chain uses TRBV20-1 with TRBJ1-4; no clear D. Trimming removed 3 bases at V and 4 bases at J, with 21 bases between. Germline V gene lookup returns CDR1 DFQATT and CDR2 SNEGSKA (reference sequence). This CDR3 is built from 17 residues. Here the CDR3 DNA reads TGCAGTGCTAGTCCGTCCCCTCCACAGCCCCTTAATGAAAAACTGTTTTTT. This gives the protein CSASPSPPQPLNEKLFF.

In its sample, this clonotype was seen a few times. The rearrangement uses TRBV7-9 and TRBJ2-2; the D is unclear. This CDR3 contains 13 residues. Trimming took 7 bases from V and 5 from J, leaving 11 bases between them. CDR1 is SEHNR, CDR2 FQNEAQ, per germline (reference sequence). CDR3 region: CASTPKETGELFF. The DNA of the CDR3 is TGTGCCAGCACCCCAAAGGAGACCGGGGAGCTGTTTTTT.

This clonotype was recorded at least ten times. In DNA, the CDR3 is TGTGCCTGGAGAAACAGGGATACCTACAATGAGCAGTTCTTC. Its protein product is CAWRNRDTYNEQFF. V gene TRBV30 combines with J gene TRBJ2-1, with D perhaps matching TRBD1 (6 bases). Trimming took 3 bases from V and 2 from J, leaving 11 bases between them. Per the germline V gene, CDR1 is GTSNPN and CDR2 is SVGIG (reference sequence). The CDR3 has 14 amino acids.

In its sample, this clonotype was seen many times. J is TRBJ1-5 and V is TRBV20-1; D unclear. The CDR3 is 14 residues long. Trimming removed 0 bases at V and 7 bases at J, with 13 bases between. CDR1 and CDR2 (germline): DFQATT, SNEGSKA (reference sequence). The CDR3 protein is CSARDSYGGQPQHF. In nucleotides, the CDR3 is TGCAGTGCTAGAGACTCCTACGGTGGGCAGCCCCAGCATTTT.

This clonotype showed up just a few times. This sequence joins TRBV11-2 and TRBJ2-5; unclear D gene. Trimming pared 3 bases from V and 2 bases from J, leaving 4 bases between. Germline V gene sequence: CDR1 SGHAT, CDR2 FQNNGV. The CDR3 length is 12 residues. CDR3 sequence: CASSFWQETQYF. CDR3 coding DNA: TGTGCCAGCAGCTTTTGGCAAGAGACCCAGTACTTC.

V is TRBV12-3 or TRBV12-4 and J is TRBJ2-7; a possible D gene is TRBD2 (5 bases). CDR3 length: 14 residues. Between the trimmed V and J ends, which lost 2 bases and 3 bases, there was a span of 11 bases. This chain's CDR3 is CASSLKRQYYEQYF. The DNA of the CDR3 is TGTGCCAGCAGTTTAAAGCGGCAATACTACGAGCAGTACTTC.

This clonotype was detected once. The chain links TRBV25-1 to TRBJ2-1; D is ambiguous. Germline CDR1 MGHDK, CDR2 SYGVNS. The V end was cut by 3 bases, the J end by 0 bases, with 12 bases between. The CDR3 is made up of 16 amino acids. CDR3 nucleotides: TGTGCCAGCAGTGAGGGTCACGCGAGCTCCTACAATGAGCAGTTCTTC. Residues: CASSEGHASSYNEQFF.

This clonotype was picked up many times. The J gene is TRBJ2-3, the V gene TRBV5-1, with D unclear. Germline V gene data show CDR1 as SGHRS and CDR2 as YFSETQ. The CDR3 spans 13 residues. Trimming took off 5 bases at V and 0 bases at J, with 7 bases between the two ends. The CDR3 sequence: CASRQTSTDTQYF. CDR3 sequence (DNA): TGCGCCAGCAGGCAGACTAGCACAGATACGCAGTATTTT.

The CDR3 region has the DNA TGTGCCAGCAGCCAAGGCCCGGATTACGAGCAGTACTTC. Protein: CASSQGPDYEQYF. The chain is built from TRBV4-2 and TRBJ2-7; D gene ambiguous. V lost 1 base, J lost 4 bases, and 8 bases lay in between. The germline V gene has CDR1 LGHNA and CDR2 YNFKEQ. The CDR3 totals 13 residues.

This clonotype was seen many times. This rearrangement joins TRBV19 to TRBJ2-3, with 8 bases matching TRBD1. Germline assignment: CDR1 LNHDA and CDR2 SQIVND (reference sequence). The V and J ends lost 4 bases and 2 bases, in that order; junction bases with no gene match: 8. CDR3 size: 16 residues. CDR3: CASSTPGTGNTDTQYF. CDR3 sequence (DNA): TGTGCCAGTAGTACCCCGGGGACAGGAAACACAGATACGCAGTATTTT.

This clonotype showed up many times. This chain uses TRBV12-3 or TRBV12-4 with TRBJ2-4; D gene ambiguous. V lost 5 bases to trimming and J lost 0 bases, with 5 bases between them. The CDR3 consists of 13 residues. CDR3 sequence reads: CASSNVAKNIQYF. DNA of the CDR3: TGTGCCAGCAGTAACGTAGCCAAAAACATTCAGTACTTC.

V is TRBV7-3 and J is TRBJ2-1; TRBD2 agrees at 13 bases. From germline, CDR1 is SGHTA and CDR2 FQGTGA. This CDR3 has 15 amino acids. J lost 6 bases, V lost 3 bases, and 2 bases had no gene match. CDR3 region: CASSLGLAGPNEQFF. CDR3 DNA: TGTGCCAGCAGCTTGGGACTAGCGGGGCCCAATGAGCAGTTCTTC.

This clonotype was seen only a few times. The chain uses TRBV2 and TRBJ2-7; 12 nucleotides match TRBD2. The CDR3 totals 14 residues. CDR1 SNHLY and CDR2 FYNNEI come from the germline V gene. V dropped 5 bases and J dropped 3; count of bases not matched to a gene: 2. CDR3 protein: CASSRTSGVYEQYF. CDR3 bases: TGTGCCAGCAGTCGGACTAGCGGGGTCTACGAGCAGTACTTC.

This chain uses TRBV11-2 with TRBJ2-1; a weak D match, TRBD2 (6 bases). The germline V and J ends were trimmed by 0 bases and 5 bases, with 11 bases remaining between them. Germline CDR1 and CDR2: SGHAT and FQNNGV. The CDR3 covers 15 residues. CDR3 sequence reads: CASSLEGGANNEQFF. DNA of the CDR3: TGTGCCAGCAGCTTAGAAGGCGGGGCCAACAATGAGCAGTTCTTC. Full variable domain (rest looked up from reference TRBV11-2 and TRBJ2-1): EAGVAQSPRYKIIEKRQSVAFWCNPISGHATLYWYQQILGQGPKLLIQFQNNGVVDDSQLPKDRFSAERLKGVDSTLKIQPAKLEDSAVYLCASSLEGGANNEQFFGPGTRLTVL.

The rearrangement uses TRBV12-3 or TRBV12-4 and TRBJ2-3; TRBD1 is a possible D gene (6 bases). Trimming stripped 5 bases from V and 4 bases from J, with 16 bases between. The CDR3 consists of 15 residues. CDR3 sequence reads: CASSPARQGPDTQYF. The CDR3 DNA follows: TGTGCCAGCAGTCCCGCCCGCCAGGGGCCAGATACGCAGTATTTT.

This clonotype showed up just once. V gene TRBV6-5 combines with J gene TRBJ2-1; 7 positions match TRBD1. This CDR3 contains 15 residues. Germline CDR1 MNHEY, CDR2 SVGAGI. With V trimmed by 6 bases and J by 7 bases, 12 bases remained unmatched. CDR3 loop: CASSWTGRGLNEQFF. CDR3 DNA sequence: TGTGCCAGCAGCTGGACAGGCAGGGGTTTGAATGAGCAGTTCTTC.

At least ten counts were recorded for this clonotype. V and J are TRBV6-5 and TRBJ2-3; no clear D gene. The CDR3 is 12 amino acids. The germline V gene encodes CDR1 MNHEY and CDR2 SVGAGI. Trimming pared 10 bases from V and 4 bases from J, leaving 12 bases between. CDR3 in amino acids: CATRLRPDTQYF. The DNA of the CDR3 is TGTGCCACCCGACTTCGCCCAGATACGCAGTATTTT.